The 14 T cell receptor beta chains below come from one sample, sequenced in a study of OX40 agonist ivuxolimab in advanced cancers. Library generation was performed with the immunoSEQ multiplex PCR assay. TCRdb limited this immuneACCESS table to in-frame rearrangements with V and J called. A share of clones is missing; checked studies link under half to unresolved V genes, and the rest is unexplained. The sample records about 49,000 clones, roughly 79% of which are singletons. Less than 2.5% of the sample is held by the ten biggest clonotypes. The sample here was CD4+ or CD8+ T cells sorted from blood, taken in a trial of the OX40 agonist ivuxolimab. The receptors come from an adult with an advanced solid tumor such as melanoma, head and neck, liver or kidney cancer.

This clone was observed a handful of times. CDR3 sequence reads: CAYSRGLAGEGSTQYF. In DNA form, the CDR3 reads TGTGCCTATTCAAGAGGATTAGCGGGAGAGGGAAGTACGCAGTATTTT. The chain joins TRBV30 to TRBJ2-3, with 9 nucleotides matching TRBD2. V was clipped by 7 bases and J by 8 bases; unmatched bases: 19. The CDR3 spans 16 residues. CDR1 is GTSNPN, CDR2 SVGIG, per germline (reference sequence).

The CDR3 DNA reads as TGTGCCAGCAGCGACACAGGATATAGCAATCAGCCCCAGCATTTT. Translating it yields CASSDTGYSNQPQHF. V gene TRBV11-1 combines with J gene TRBJ1-5, with D perhaps TRBD1 (5 bases). Per the germline V gene, CDR1 is SGHAT and CDR2 is FQDESV (reference sequence). The CDR3 loop spans 15 amino acids. V gave up 5 bases and J gave up 0 bases, with 11 bases separating them.

Only a few counts were recorded for this clone. The gene calls are TRBV5-1 and TRBJ2-3; D remains ambiguous. This CDR3 is 18 amino acids long. Trimming cost V 4 bases and J 1 base, with 22 bases left between them. CDR1 is SGHRS and CDR2 is YFSETQ in the germline V gene. The CDR3 DNA reads TGCGCCAGCAGCCCTAACCGGGCCCTTATTAAGGGCACAGATACGCAGTATTTT. The encoded protein is CASSPNRALIKGTDTQYF.

This sequence joins TRBV6-6 and TRBJ1-5; D possibly corresponds to TRBD1 (5 bases). The CDR3 spans 16 residues. The germline gives CDR1 MNHNY, CDR2 SVGAGI (reference sequence). The ends were cut back, 3 bases at V and 4 bases at J, with 16 bases in the middle. The CDR3 loop reads CASSYTADRGNQPQHF. The CDR3 DNA is TGTGCCAGCAGTTATACGGCGGATAGGGGTAATCAGCCCCAGCATTTT.

CDR3 DNA: TGTGCCAGCAGCGGGACTAGCTCCTACGAGCAGTACTTC. This codes for CASSGTSSYEQYF. J is TRBJ2-7 and V is TRBV11-3; 8 bases are a match to TRBD2. The CDR3 sequence is 13 residues long. V shed 5 bases, J shed 0 bases, and the junction held 0 bases outside the gene matches. The germline V gene has CDR1 SGHNT and CDR2 YENEEA.

The chain couples TRBV21-1 to TRBJ2-7; TRBD2 is the table's D call, not checked against the DNA. TRBV21-1 is a pseudogene locus. The CDR3 consists of 14 residues. The CDR3 sequence: CASREPGLDYEQYF. The CDR3, as DNA: TGTGCCAGCAGGGAGCCGGGACTAGACTACGAGCAGTACTTC.

This chain uses TRBV19 with TRBJ2-1; TRBD2 is a possible D gene (6 bases). CDR3 size: 17 residues. The V gene's germline CDR1 is LNHDA and CDR2 SQIVND (reference sequence). V was shortened by 4 bases and J by 0 bases, with 16 bases between the two germline ends. In DNA form, the CDR3 reads TGTGCCAGTAGTACCCCCCGGGTGGGGGGCTCCTACAATGAGCAGTTCTTC. Encoded protein: CASSTPRVGGSYNEQFF.

In DNA, the CDR3 is TGTGCCAGCAGCCGACTTAGGATTAGCTACACCTTC. Its protein is CASSRLRISYTF. J is TRBJ1-2 and V is TRBV5-6; D is undetermined. The CDR3 length is 12 residues. The ends were cut back, 4 bases at V and 9 bases at J, with 13 bases in the middle. CDR1 is SGHDT, CDR2 YYEEEE, per germline.

J is TRBJ1-3 and V is TRBV7-9; D gene ambiguous. Trimming took off 5 bases at V and 0 bases at J, with 14 bases between the two ends. Looked up from germline, CDR1 is SEHNR and CDR2 is FQNEAQ (reference sequence). The CDR3 loop spans 16 amino acids. The CDR3 DNA is TGTGCCAGCAGCGGGGTGACCGGATTCTCTGGAAACACCATATATTTT. Translation: CASSGVTGFSGNTIYF.

This clone was seen a handful of times. In DNA form, the CDR3 reads TGTGCCAGTAGGTTAGGGGGCAATCAGCCCCAGCATTTT. Its translation is CASRLGGNQPQHF. The chain is built from TRBV19 and TRBJ1-5, with D possibly TRBD1 on 5 matching bases. The CDR3 sequence is 13 residues long. CDR1 is LNHDA and CDR2 is SQIVND in the germline V gene (reference sequence). V lost 6 bases and J 2 bases, leaving 8 bases between the germline ends.

The chain employs TRBV18 and TRBJ1-1, with a weak D call TRBD1 (6 bases). Germline CDR1 and CDR2: KGHSH and LQKENI. CDR3 length: 14 amino acids. Deletions cut 4 bases from V and 0 bases from J, with 9 bases between. The CDR3 region has the DNA TGTGCCAGCTCACACGGGGGGCTGAACACTGAAGCTTTCTTT. This encodes CASSHGGLNTEAFF. Supplemented by reference TRBV18 and TRBJ1-1, the full variable domain reads NAGVMQNPRHLVRRRGQEARLRCSPMKGHSHVYWYRQLPEEGLKFMVYLQKENIIDESGMPKERFSAEFPKEGPSILRIQQVVRGDSAAYFCASSHGGLNTEAFFGQGTRLTVV.

This chain joins TRBV4-3 and TRBJ2-3; 7 bases are a match to TRBD2. The V gene's germline CDR1 is LGHNA and CDR2 YSLEER. The trim removed 0 bases at V and 2 bases at J, leaving 11 bases unmatched. The CDR3 has 18 amino acids. The CDR3 loop is CASSQDPVGGTFTDTQYF. The DNA of the CDR3 is TGCGCCAGCAGCCAAGATCCCGTGGGGGGGACCTTCACAGATACGCAGTATTTT.

The V gene is TRBV5-4, the J gene TRBJ2-5; 8 positions match TRBD2. The V gene's germline CDR1 is SGHNT and CDR2 YYREEE (reference sequence). After removal of 4 bases from V and 5 bases from J, the junction contained 19 bases not matched to a gene. The CDR3 runs to 18 residues. CDR3 nucleotide sequence: TGTGCCAGCAGCCCCTTACTGGGCGGGGGGCAAGGAGGGGAGACCCAGTACTTC. This gives the protein CASSPLLGGGQGGETQYF.

The chain carries TRBV19 and TRBJ2-7, with D possibly being TRBD1 (6 bases). The CDR3 runs to 14 residues. The germline V gene encodes CDR1 LNHDA and CDR2 SQIVND (reference sequence). V was shortened by 4 bases and J by 0 bases, with 10 bases between the two germline ends. CDR3 in amino acids: CASSTGVSSYEQYF. DNA for the CDR3: TGTGCCAGTAGTACAGGGGTTAGCTCCTACGAGCAGTACTTC. Full variable domain (remainder filled in from reference TRBV19 and TRBJ2-7): DGGITQSPKYLFRKEGQNVTLSCEQNLNHDAMYWYRQDPGQGLRLIYYSQIVNDFQKGDIAEGYSVSREKKESFPLTVTSAQKNPTAFYLCASSTGVSSYEQYFGPGTRLTVT.